These T cell receptor beta chains were read from a single sample in a study of cytomegalovirus exposure and HLA in healthy donors. Using immunoSEQ multiplex PCR, the repertoire was profiled, and TCRdb retains in-frame clones only, with some absent. The sample data list roughly 65,000 clones. Sequencing input: PBMCs. These receptors were obtained from a boy aged 5-17 years in good health and CMV-seronegative. CDR3s include the opening cysteine and the closing phenylalanine or tryptophan.

TRBV30	CAWGGQKNFYGYTF
TRBV30	CAWTEGLHEQYF
TRBV10-3	CAISESTGWPWHF
TRBV7-3	CASSQLAQETQYF
TRBV25-1	CASSGPGEGTSTYEQYF
TRBV9	CASSELGGSYNEQFF
TRBV19	CASLGGFNYGYTF
TRBV18	CASSPSQGETGELFF
TRBV30	CAWSASPSGANVLTF
TRBV6-1	CASSEGGYGQETQYF